The rows below give T cell receptor beta chains drawn from one sample of a study of graft-versus-host responses after intestinal transplantation. Sequencing was performed with immunoSEQ multiplex PCR; in TCRdb, only in-frame clones are kept and a portion is missing. The data contain approximately 63,000 clones, about 89% of them singletons. Source: ileum tissue, taken about 350 days after transplant. These receptors were obtained from a human patient who received an intestinal transplant, so some T cells may come from the graft donor. CDR3s include the opening cysteine and the closing phenylalanine or tryptophan. D genes are given only for firm matches. Size is stated for part of the rows, as once, few or many counts, or as a class when the clone is expanded.

J gene | clone size | CDR3 length | D gene | V gene | CDR3 protein | CDR3 DNA
TRBJ2-3 | . | 17 | TRBD2 | TRBV28 | CASSLFLAGGGTDTQYF | TGTGCCAGCAGTTTATTCCTAGCGGGAGGTGGGACAGATACGCAGTATTTT
TRBJ1-5 | once | 13 | . | TRBV5-1 | CASSLVGNQPQHF | TGCGCCAGCAGCTTGGTGGGGAATCAGCCCCAGCATTTT
TRBJ2-1 | once | 15 | . | TRBV9 | CASSVGGGDYNEQFF | TGTGCCAGCAGCGTAGGGGGCGGGGATTACAATGAGCAGTTCTTC
TRBJ2-7 | once | 15 | TRBD2 | TRBV4-1 | CASSQGGLGAYEQYF | TGCGCCAGCAGCCAAGGGGGACTAGGGGCCTACGAGCAGTACTTC
TRBJ2-5 | . | 16 | TRBD2 | TRBV2 | CASSAPSGSGGGTQYF | TGTGCCAGCAGTGCGCCTAGCGGTTCGGGCGGCGGGACCCAGTACTTC
TRBJ2-7 | . | 15 | TRBD2 | TRBV6-6 | CASSYPGLEGYEQYF | TGTGCCAGCAGTTACCCGGGACTAGAGGGCTACGAGCAGTACTTC
TRBJ1-1 | . | 13 | . | TRBV6-1 | CASRITLNTEAFF | TGTGCCAGCAGGATTACACTGAACACTGAAGCTTTCTTT
TRBJ2-7 | . | 16 | . | TRBV2 | CASSDPSPGHLYEQYF | TGTGCCAGCAGTGACCCATCTCCGGGACACCTATACGAGCAGTACTTC
TRBJ2-2 | . | 15 | . | TRBV11-2 | CASSLTTGNTGELFF | TGTGCCAGCAGCCTGACGACAGGAAACACCGGGGAGCTGTTTTTT
TRBJ2-7 | . | 14 | . | TRBV7-3 | CASSLTGATGEQYF | TGTGCCAGCAGCTTAACGGGAGCAACAGGCGAGCAGTACTTC
TRBJ2-1 | . | 15 | TRBD2 | TRBV2 | CASNEVRGAYNEQFF | TGTGCCAGCAATGAAGTCCGGGGGGCCTACAATGAGCAGTTCTTC
TRBJ2-7 | . | 18 | . | TRBV4-2 | CASSPLVNSGDRSYEQYF | TGTGCCAGCAGCCCCCTGGTCAATTCCGGTGACCGCTCCTACGAGCAGTACTTC
TRBJ2-3 | . | 13 | . | TRBV2 | CASSQNVRGAVYF | TGTGCCAGCAGCCAGAATGTGAGGGGGGCGGTGTATTTT
TRBJ2-1 | medium-sized | 16 | TRBD2 | TRBV7-9 | CASSESGTRGLNEQFF | TGTGCCAGCAGCGAGTCCGGGACTAGGGGTCTCAATGAGCAGTTCTTC
TRBJ2-5 | once | 16 | . | TRBV6-5 | CASSYRAGLYQETQYF | TGTGCCAGCAGTTACAGGGCGGGTCTTTACCAAGAGACCCAGTACTTC
TRBJ2-7 | . | 15 | . | TRBV4-1 | CASSQDWQGTYEQYF | TGCGCCAGCAGCCAAGATTGGCAGGGAACCTACGAGCAGTACTTC
TRBJ1-1 | . | 14 | . | TRBV9 | CASSVGSGRTEAFF | TGTGCCAGCAGCGTAGGGAGCGGGCGAACTGAAGCTTTCTTT
TRBJ2-3 | . | 14 | . | TRBV4-1 | CASSQGVVKDTQYF | TGCGCCAGCAGCCAGGGTGTGGTGAAAGATACGCAGTATTTT
TRBJ2-1 | . | 14 | TRBD2 | TRBV19 | CASSIGTSNNEQFF | TGTGCCAGTAGTATCGGGACTAGTAACAATGAGCAGTTCTTC
TRBJ1-1 | . | 13 | . | TRBV18 | CASSPGVNTEAFF | TGTGCCAGCTCTCCGGGGGTAAACACTGAAGCTTTCTTT
TRBJ2-3 | . | 16 | . | TRBV7-3 | CASSPIAAHSTDTQYF | TGTGCCAGCAGCCCGATAGCAGCGCATAGCACAGATACGCAGTATTTT
TRBJ1-1 | . | 15 | . | TRBV9 | CASSSLTGPNTEAFF | TGTGCCAGCAGCTCCTTAACAGGGCCGAACACTGAAGCTTTCTTT
TRBJ2-1 | . | 15 | TRBD2 | TRBV29-1 | CSVKGLAGVVNEQFF | TGCAGCGTTAAAGGGCTAGCGGGGGTAGTAAATGAGCAGTTCTTC
TRBJ2-7 | . | 17 | TRBD1 | TRBV2 | CASSDPARTGEGDEQYF | TGTGCCAGCAGTGACCCAGCTAGGACAGGAGAAGGCGACGAGCAGTACTTC
TRBJ2-5 | . | 14 | TRBD2 | TRBV30 | CAWSGLAGRETQYF | TGTGCCTGGAGTGGACTAGCGGGTAGAGAGACCCAGTACTTC
TRBJ2-7 | . | 15 | TRBD1 | TRBV5-1 | CASSLGQGNVHEQYF | TGCGCCAGCAGCCTGGGACAGGGAAACGTCCACGAGCAGTACTTC
TRBJ1-3 | . | 15 | TRBD1 | TRBV19 | CASSIRGPAGNTIYF | TGTGCCAGTAGTATAAGGGGGCCTGCTGGAAACACCATATATTTT
TRBJ2-2 | . | 12 | . | TRBV7-2 | CASSLVGEGLFF | TGTGCCAGCAGCTTAGTTGGGGAAGGGCTGTTTTTT
TRBJ2-1 | . | 14 | . | TRBV15 | CATSRQTGYNEQFF | TGTGCCACCAGCAGACAGACAGGCTACAATGAGCAGTTCTTC
TRBJ1-1 | . | 15 | . | TRBV13 | CASSLGGQANTEAFF | TGTGCCAGCAGCTTAGGGGGTCAGGCGAACACTGAAGCTTTCTTT
TRBJ1-1 | . | 13 | . | TRBV2 | CAILRDTYTEAFF | TGTGCCATCTTGAGGGACACCTACACTGAAGCTTTCTTT
TRBJ1-2 | . | 15 | . | TRBV5-1 | CASSLALAAWNGYTF | TGCGCCAGCAGCTTGGCCTTGGCAGCTTGGAATGGCTACACCTTC
TRBJ1-6 | . | 14 | . | TRBV6-5 | CASSYQPGYSPLHF | TGTGCCAGCAGTTACCAGCCGGGTTATTCACCCCTCCACTTT
TRBJ1-1 | . | 15 | . | TRBV7-8 | CASSPSTGSNTEAFF | TGTGCCAGCAGCCCCTCCACAGGATCGAACACTGAAGCTTTCTTT
TRBJ1-3 | . | 17 | . | TRBV18 | CASSPPGQIFSGNTIYF | TGTGCCAGCTCACCACCAGGACAGATCTTCTCTGGAAACACCATATATTTT
TRBJ2-2 | . | 13 | . | TRBV5-6 | CASRRPGAGELFF | TGTGCCAGCCGCCGGCCCGGGGCCGGGGAGCTGTTTTTT
TRBJ2-3 | once | 15 | TRBD1 | TRBV2 | CASSLQGDSTDTQYF | TGTGCCAGCTCCTTACAGGGGGATAGCACAGATACGCAGTATTTT
TRBJ1-2 | . | 15 | . | TRBV21-1 | CASTPGDSGNYGYTF | TGTGCCAGCACCCCCGGGGACAGCGGTAACTATGGCTACACCTTC
TRBJ2-3 | . | 11 | . | TRBV5-1 | CASSLADTQYF | TGCGCCAGCAGCTTGGCAGATACGCAGTATTTT
TRBJ1-3 | few | 15 | . | TRBV5-4 | CASSLGLGYGNTIYF | TGTGCCAGCAGCTTGGGTTTGGGCTACGGAAACACCATATATTTT
TRBJ1-3 | few | 12 | . | TRBV10-3 | CAILVGGNTIYF | TGTGCCATCCTCGTAGGCGGAAACACCATATATTTT
TRBJ1-2 | . | 13 | . | TRBV11-2 | CASSRTEFYGYTF | TGTGCCAGCAGCCGGACCGAGTTCTATGGCTACACCTTC